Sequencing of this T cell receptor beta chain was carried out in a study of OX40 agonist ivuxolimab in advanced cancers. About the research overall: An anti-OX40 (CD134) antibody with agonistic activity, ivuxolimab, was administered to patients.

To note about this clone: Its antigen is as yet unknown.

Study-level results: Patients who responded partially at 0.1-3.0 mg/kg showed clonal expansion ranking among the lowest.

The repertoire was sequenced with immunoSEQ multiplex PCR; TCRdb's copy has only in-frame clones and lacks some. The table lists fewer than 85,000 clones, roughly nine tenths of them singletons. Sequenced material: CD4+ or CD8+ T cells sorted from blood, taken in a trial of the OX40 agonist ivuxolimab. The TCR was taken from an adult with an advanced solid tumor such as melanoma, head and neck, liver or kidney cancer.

CDR3 protein: CASSPPHRRDNEQFF. The CDR3 DNA sequence: TGTGCCAGCAGCCCCCCCCATAGGAGGGACAATGAGCAGTTCTTC. The chain recombines TRBV5-4 with TRBJ2-1, with a tentative D call TRBD2 (6 bases). V lost 4 bases and J lost 5, with 16 bases in between. This CDR3 spans 15 amino acids. Looked up from germline, CDR1 is SGHNT and CDR2 is YYREEE (reference sequence).